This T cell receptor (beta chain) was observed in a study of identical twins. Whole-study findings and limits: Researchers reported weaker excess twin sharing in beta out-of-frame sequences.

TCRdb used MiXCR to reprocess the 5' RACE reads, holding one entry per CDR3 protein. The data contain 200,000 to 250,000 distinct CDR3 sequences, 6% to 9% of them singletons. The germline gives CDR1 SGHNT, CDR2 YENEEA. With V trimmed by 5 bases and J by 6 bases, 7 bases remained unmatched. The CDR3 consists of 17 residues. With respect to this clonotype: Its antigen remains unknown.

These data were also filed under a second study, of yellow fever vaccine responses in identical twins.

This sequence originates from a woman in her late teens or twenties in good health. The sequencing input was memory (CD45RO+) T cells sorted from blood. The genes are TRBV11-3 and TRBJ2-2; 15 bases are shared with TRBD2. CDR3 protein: CASSPRTSGRAAGELFF. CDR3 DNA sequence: TGTGCCAGCAGCCCTCGGACTAGCGGGAGGGCCGCCGGGGAGCTGTTTTTT.